This T cell receptor beta chain was retrieved from a study of cytomegalovirus exposure and HLA in healthy donors (TCRdb year 2017). About the full investigation: In an earlier analysis of 587 of the donors, about 270 Gb of sequence data and about 110 million unique TCR beta sequences from 150 million to 200 million T cells were reported. To decide whether each TCR beta V gene segment behaved as functional or pseudogenic, an earlier analysis of fewer than 750 of the donors relied on high-throughput TCR beta sequencing. An early release that covered about 640 HLA-typed donors contained around 300 gigabases of sequencing data and about 84 million unique TCR sequences. Donor age, sex, ethnicity and CMV serostatus were compiled together with the repertoire data. All discovery cohort repertoires had been generated using a single sequencing platform. Both class I and class II loci were covered by HLA typing, at four-digit resolution. Of the 350 to 400 genotyped donors, roughly 80% fell in the genetic ancestry cluster associated with self-reported Caucasian donors. A separate validation cohort of roughly 120 different subjects was used in addition to the 666-subject first cohort. The study aimed to test whether signatures of past pathogen exposure could be identified by cataloging public T cell receptors. The number of donors typed differed by locus, with about 629-640 for A, B, C, DRB1 and DQB1, roughly 550 for DQA1, 600 to 610 for DPA1, and some 470 for DPB1. The study profiled the T cell repertoires of under 700 subjects by immunosequencing and related them to cytomegalovirus serostatus. Rather than drawing on any new phenotypic data, the later analysis identified candidate immune exposures from TCR beta sequences and the way those sequences occurred across donors. To study patterns of TCR occurrence, a later analysis re-analyzed previously published TCR beta repertoires from 700 or so donors and added high-resolution HLA genotyping. Because of strong linkage in the cohort, a few DR-DQ haplotypes were treated as single units for association and clustering. A later genetic analysis took genome-wide SNP genotypes for about three fifths of the roughly 670 donors and used that subset as a discovery cohort. To predict cytomegalovirus infection status, the study combined high-throughput TCR immunosequencing, statistical association of individual TCRs with disease status, and machine learning. Among about 390 genotyped donors of the cohort, an average of 235,054 unique TCR beta nucleotide sequences were sequenced per donor, about a sixth of them non-productive.

This clone was seen more than once but under ten times. The target of this receptor is not known. No base qualities exist here, and no much larger clone lies one base off it. Per the germline V gene, SNHLY is the CDR1 and FYNNEI is the CDR2. V lost 4 bases and J lost 1 base; the stretch between them is 7 bases long. Including the terminal cysteine and phenylalanine, the CDR3 comprises 13 residues. Kept here is only the CDR3 DNA, which spans 39 bases and is read in frame from base 1. In total, about 650 healthy bone marrow donors made up the cohort. At the time of sampling, every cohort member was nominally healthy, though immune exposures that went unrecorded were likely present. The donor tested CMV seronegative, placing the donor among the 350 or so seronegative members of the cohort. Each donor provided a peripheral blood sample, and peripheral blood mononuclear cells were used for TCR beta sequencing. Genomic DNA was extracted from the blood cell samples with the Qiagen DNeasy Blood Extraction Kit.

Library creation used the immunoSEQ multiplex PCR assay. A mixture of 60 forward primers for TCR Vbeta segments and 13 reverse primers for TCR Jbeta segments was used in the multiplex PCR. The CDR3 region of rearranged TCR beta genes was amplified from genomic DNA by a multiplex PCR assay. Amplified TCR beta libraries were sequenced as 87-base-pair reads on the Illumina HiSeq System. The authors' analysis ran thus. Across the roughly 640 repertoires, a later analysis counted tens of millions of unique TCR beta chains, around 11 million of which were shared by at least two donors. Raw reads were error-corrected and collapsed into unique sequences by a nearest-neighbor algorithm in which closely related sequences were merged to remove PCR and sequencing errors. CDR3 sequences were aligned to IMGT reference sequences to assign V, D and J gene segments. For a sequence to be retained, at least a six-nucleotide match to both a V gene segment and a J gene segment was required. Rearrangements were called productive when the CDR3 lacked stop codons and stayed in frame with V and J; all others were non-productive. CDR3 was defined by IMGT convention, running from the second conserved V-encoded cysteine to the conserved J-encoded phenylalanine. The earlier analysis of approximately 500 of the donors excluded sequences that lacked an unambiguous match to a single V gene segment. In an earlier analysis of roughly 500 of the donors, V segments were called functional above 56.7% productive rearrangements and were called segregating when the between-donor standard deviation exceeded 5%. A statistical classification framework was developed to diagnose cytomegalovirus status using the catalog of TCR beta chain sequences. In a later analysis, TCR nucleotide sequences were compared against IMGT/GENE-DB human TR gene sequences so that V and J genes could be assigned. Using the TCRdist pipeline, a later analysis assigned CDR3 sequences along with most-parsimonious VDJ recombination scenarios. In a later analysis, each TCR beta chain was defined by its CDR3 amino acid sequence together with its V-gene family, and reads without a unique V-gene family were excluded. As a way to deal with suspected cross-contamination and a sequencing artifact, a later analysis dropped under 600 nucleotide sequences that were highly shared and had low generation probability. In a later analysis, a clonal expansion index was calculated for each public chain from normalized within-repertoire ranks of inferred template counts. In a later analysis, generation probabilities were computed using a VDJ recombination model fitted to out-of-frame rearrangements, and the results were checked against IGoR. In a later analysis, hypergeometric tests were used to score TCR-TCR, TCR-HLA and TCR-CMV co-occurrence, with a repertoire-size bias correction applied to TCR pairs. In a later analysis, false discovery rates were estimated by permuting HLA or CMV assignments 20 times. A later analysis grouped co-occurring TCRs with DBSCAN, adding TCRdist sequence similarity when clustering within HLA-allele-positive subsets. Co-occurrence clustering excluded repertoires with fewer than 30,000 or more than 120,000 public chains, plus five with anomalous nucleotide sharing. TCRdb took over this immuneACCESS table, retaining in-frame rearrangements with V and J assigned. Such tables are incomplete; in checked studies, under half of the missing clones stem from an unresolved V gene, and the remainder is unexplained. The V and J calls and the clone size are those of that table, but D and trimming were determined from the DNA. Across this sample there are more than 45,000 clones, with approximately 80% seen only once. The top ten clonotypes cover roughly 3.1% of the sample.

Study-wide findings and limitations: The classifier was reported to diagnose cytomegalovirus status with high specificity and sensitivity in both the original cohort and the validation cohort. HLA typing was unavailable for some donors at each locus, so association tests used only the typed subset. A further reported finding was that TCR beta sequences accurately predicted the HLA-A and HLA-B alleles for most subjects in the first cohort. In a later analysis, TCR association rates were found to vary across HLA loci, with the most associated TCRs seen for DRB1 alleles and the fewest for HLA-C alleles. Immune exposure information for the cohort was limited to CMV serostatus. In an earlier analysis of 587 of the donors, most TCR beta V segments appeared in productive rearrangements about 87% or about 30% of the time, broadly matching IMGT annotations. The sequencing pipeline was judged likely to have produced a cluster of highly shared sequence variants as a technical artifact. It was suggested by the authors that the approach could potentially be generalized to other disease states and immunological phenotypes. According to a later analysis, parvovirus B19, influenza, CMV and Epstein-Barr virus appeared linked to several top co-occurrence clusters. When HLA alleles, especially DR and DQ, strongly co-occurred, attributing TCR associations to individual alleles was difficult. In a later genetic analysis, fewer N-insertions in productive TCRs were reported among donors in an Asian-associated ancestry cluster than the roughly 700-donor mean. A later genetic analysis associated a missense DCLRE1C variant with V-gene and J-gene trimming of TCR beta chains, and an independent cohort replicated the association. In vitro tests confirmed that a few of the cytomegalovirus-associated TCR beta chains recognize cytomegalovirus antigens. Most CMV-associated TCR beta chains appeared to be HLA-restricted in a later analysis, and the HLA associations seemed to be driven largely by CMV exposure. Roughly uniform sequencing depth across donors was assumed in presence/absence analyses, although this assumption may not hold. Because the 87-base-pair reads could not distinguish some IMGT-functional V segments, including TRBV6-2 and TRBV6-3, those segments were excluded. The study listed approximately 150 TCR beta chains as associated with cytomegalovirus. While some public TCRs were present in many individuals, most TCR sequences turned up only very rarely across donors. Compared with equally common non-associated chains, HLA-associated TCR beta chains in a later analysis were more clonally expanded and had lower generation probabilities. The cohort was sequenced for TCR beta chains only, and without alpha or paired-chain data the features that could be detected were limited. Correlated functional status among segregating V segments might reflect linkage disequilibrium, but an unknown experimental factor could not be ruled out. At a false discovery rate of 0.05, a later analysis linked fewer than 20,000 TCR beta sequences to specific HLA alleles. The earlier analysis of almost 600 of the donors excluded roughly 17 rarely observed V segments, including chromosome 9 orphons, because counts were too low.

This TCR came from a middle-aged man in good health and CMV-seronegative. Sample: PBMCs. Recombination linked TRBV2 to TRBJ1-2, with no confident D gene call. CDR3 sequence: CASSVRDNYGYTF. The nucleotides are TGTGCCAGCAGTGTTCGGGATAACTATGGCTACACCTTC.